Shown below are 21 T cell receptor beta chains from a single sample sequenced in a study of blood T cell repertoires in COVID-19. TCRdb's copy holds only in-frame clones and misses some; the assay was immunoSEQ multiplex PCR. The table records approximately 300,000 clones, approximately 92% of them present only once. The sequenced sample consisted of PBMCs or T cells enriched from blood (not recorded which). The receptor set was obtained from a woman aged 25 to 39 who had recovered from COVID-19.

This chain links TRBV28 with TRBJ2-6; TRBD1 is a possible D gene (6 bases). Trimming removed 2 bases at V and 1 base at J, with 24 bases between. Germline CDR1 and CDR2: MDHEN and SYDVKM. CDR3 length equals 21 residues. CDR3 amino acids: CASSLPPGASSRGSGANVLTF. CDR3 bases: TGTGCCAGCAGTTTACCCCCCGGGGCTTCCTCTAGGGGGTCTGGGGCCAACGTCCTGACTTTC.

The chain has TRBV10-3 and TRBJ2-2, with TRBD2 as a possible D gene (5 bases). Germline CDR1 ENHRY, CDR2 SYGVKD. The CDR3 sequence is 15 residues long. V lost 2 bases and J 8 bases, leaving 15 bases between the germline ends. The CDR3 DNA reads TGTGCCATCAGTGAGACCCGGGCCGGGATAGGGGAGCTGTTTTTT. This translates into CAISETRAGIGELFF.

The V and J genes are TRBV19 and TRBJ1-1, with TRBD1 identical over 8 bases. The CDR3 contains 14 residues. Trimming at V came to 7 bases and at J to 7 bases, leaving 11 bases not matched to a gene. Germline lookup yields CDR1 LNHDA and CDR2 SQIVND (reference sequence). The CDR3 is CASIGTGGPFEAFF. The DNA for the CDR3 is TGTGCCAGTATTGGGACAGGCGGCCCCTTTGAAGCTTTCTTT.

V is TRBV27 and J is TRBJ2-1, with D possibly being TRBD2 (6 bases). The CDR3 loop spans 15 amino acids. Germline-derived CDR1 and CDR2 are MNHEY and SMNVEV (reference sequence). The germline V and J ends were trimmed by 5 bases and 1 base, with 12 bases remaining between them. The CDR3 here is CASSEYGGSYNEQFF. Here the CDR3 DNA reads TGTGCCAGCAGTGAATACGGGGGTTCCTACAATGAGCAGTTCTTC.

CDR3 nucleotide sequence: TGTGCCACCAGCAGGTCCGGGGGGGTGGCTCACGAGCAGTACTTC. The encoded protein is CATSRSGGVAHEQYF. This chain uses TRBV15 with TRBJ2-7; 8 positions match TRBD2. The CDR3 runs to 15 residues. The ends lost 3 bases at V and 5 bases at J; junction bases unmatched: 9. CDR1 is LNHNV and CDR2 is YYDKDF in the germline V gene (reference sequence).

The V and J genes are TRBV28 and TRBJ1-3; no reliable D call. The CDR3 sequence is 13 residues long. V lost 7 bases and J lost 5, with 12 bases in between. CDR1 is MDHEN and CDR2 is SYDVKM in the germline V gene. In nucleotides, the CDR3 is TGTGCCAGCACAGGCCGGCGACGAAACACCATATATTTT. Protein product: CASTGRRRNTIYF.

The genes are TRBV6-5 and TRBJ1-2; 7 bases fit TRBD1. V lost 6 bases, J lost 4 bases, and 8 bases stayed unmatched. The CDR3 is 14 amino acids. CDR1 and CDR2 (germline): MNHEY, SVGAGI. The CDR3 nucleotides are TGTGCCAGCAGGTTGGGACAGCTTCCCTATGGCTACACCTTC. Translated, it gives CASRLGQLPYGYTF.

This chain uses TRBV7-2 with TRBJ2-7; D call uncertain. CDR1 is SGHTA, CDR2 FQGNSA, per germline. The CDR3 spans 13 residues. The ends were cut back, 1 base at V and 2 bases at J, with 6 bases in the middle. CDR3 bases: TGTGCCAGCAGCTTAGGGCAACCCTACGAGCAGTACTTC. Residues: CASSLGQPYEQYF.

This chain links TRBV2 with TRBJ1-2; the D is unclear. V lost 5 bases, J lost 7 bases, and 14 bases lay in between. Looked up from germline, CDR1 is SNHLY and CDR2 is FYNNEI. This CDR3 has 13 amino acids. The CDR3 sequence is CASSPTERLGYTF. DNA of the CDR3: TGTGCCAGCAGTCCGACCGAAAGACTTGGCTACACCTTC.

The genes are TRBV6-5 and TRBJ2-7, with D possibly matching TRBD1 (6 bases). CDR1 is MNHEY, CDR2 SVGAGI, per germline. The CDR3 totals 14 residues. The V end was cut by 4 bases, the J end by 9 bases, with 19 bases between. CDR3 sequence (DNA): TGTGCCAGCAGTTCGGGGCTCAGGGGCCTCGGGCAGTACTTC. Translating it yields CASSSGLRGLGQYF.

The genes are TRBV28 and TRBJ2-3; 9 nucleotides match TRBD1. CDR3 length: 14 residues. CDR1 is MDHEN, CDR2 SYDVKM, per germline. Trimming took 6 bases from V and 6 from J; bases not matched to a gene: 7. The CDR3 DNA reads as TGTGCCAGCAGCTTACAGGGGGCCGGCGATACGCAGTATTTT. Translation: CASSLQGAGDTQYF.

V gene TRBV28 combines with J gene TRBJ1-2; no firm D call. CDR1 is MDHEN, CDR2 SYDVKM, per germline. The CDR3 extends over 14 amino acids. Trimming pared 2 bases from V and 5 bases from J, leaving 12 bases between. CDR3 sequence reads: CASSLDLGVYGYTF. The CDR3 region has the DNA TGTGCCAGCAGTTTAGATCTCGGGGTTTATGGCTACACCTTC.

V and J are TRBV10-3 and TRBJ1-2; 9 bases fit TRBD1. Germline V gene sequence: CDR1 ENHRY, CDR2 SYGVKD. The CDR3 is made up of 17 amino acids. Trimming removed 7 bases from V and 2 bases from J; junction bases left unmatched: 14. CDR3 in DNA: TGTGCCATCACCCTGGGGGATACTACAGGGGGCAACTATGGCTACACCTTC. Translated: CAITLGDTTGGNYGYTF.

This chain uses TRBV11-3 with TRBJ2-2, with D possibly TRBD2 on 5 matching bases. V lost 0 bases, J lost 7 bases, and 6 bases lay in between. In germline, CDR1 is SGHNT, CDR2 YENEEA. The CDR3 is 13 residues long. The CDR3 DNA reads TGTGCCAGCAGCTTAGATACTAGCGGGGAGCTGTTTTTT. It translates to CASSLDTSGELFF.

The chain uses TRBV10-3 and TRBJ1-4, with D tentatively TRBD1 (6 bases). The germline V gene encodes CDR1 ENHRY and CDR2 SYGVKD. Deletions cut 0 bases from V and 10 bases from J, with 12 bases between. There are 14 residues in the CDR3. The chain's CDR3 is CAISESLGARKLFF. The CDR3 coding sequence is TGTGCCATCAGTGAGTCGCTGGGGGCGCGAAAACTGTTTTTT.

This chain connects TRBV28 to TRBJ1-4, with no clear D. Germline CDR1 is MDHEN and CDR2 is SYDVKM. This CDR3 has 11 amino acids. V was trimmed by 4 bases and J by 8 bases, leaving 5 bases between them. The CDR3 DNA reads TGTGCCAGCAGTTCATTGGAAAAACTGTTTTTT. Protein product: CASSSLEKLFF.

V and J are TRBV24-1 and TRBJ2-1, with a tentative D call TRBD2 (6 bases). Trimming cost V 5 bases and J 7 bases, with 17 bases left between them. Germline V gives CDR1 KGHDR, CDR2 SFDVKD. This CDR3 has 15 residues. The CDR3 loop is CATSARLVAPNEQFF. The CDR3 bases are TGTGCCACCAGTGCCCGACTAGTAGCCCCTAATGAGCAGTTCTTC.

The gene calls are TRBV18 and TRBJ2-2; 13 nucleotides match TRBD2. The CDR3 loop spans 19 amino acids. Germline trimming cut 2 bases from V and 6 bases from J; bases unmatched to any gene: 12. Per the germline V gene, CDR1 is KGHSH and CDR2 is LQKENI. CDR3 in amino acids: CASSPARSGLAGSAGELFF. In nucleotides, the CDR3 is TGTGCCAGCTCACCAGCTCGGTCGGGACTAGCGGGGTCGGCCGGGGAGCTGTTTTTT.

The CDR3 DNA is TGTGCCAGCAGCAAGGGGGACAGGGACTGCGGCTACACCTTC. Its protein product is CASSKGDRDCGYTF. The rearrangement joins TRBV21-1 to TRBJ1-2; TRBD1 reflects the table's D call only, with no check against the DNA. TRBV21-1 is a known pseudogene. The CDR3 covers 14 residues.

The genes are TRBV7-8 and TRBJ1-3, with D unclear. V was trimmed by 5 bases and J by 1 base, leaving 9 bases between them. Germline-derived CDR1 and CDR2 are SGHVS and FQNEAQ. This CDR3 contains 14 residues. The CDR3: CASSPRESGNTIYF. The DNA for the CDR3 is TGTGCCAGCAGCCCGCGGGAGTCTGGAAACACCATATATTTT.

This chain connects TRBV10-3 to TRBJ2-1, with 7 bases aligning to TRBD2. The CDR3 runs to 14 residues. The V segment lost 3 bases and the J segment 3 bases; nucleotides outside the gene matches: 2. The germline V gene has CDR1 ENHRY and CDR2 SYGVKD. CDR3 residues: CAISDGTNYNEQFF. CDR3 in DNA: TGTGCCATCAGTGATGGGACTAACTACAATGAGCAGTTCTTC.